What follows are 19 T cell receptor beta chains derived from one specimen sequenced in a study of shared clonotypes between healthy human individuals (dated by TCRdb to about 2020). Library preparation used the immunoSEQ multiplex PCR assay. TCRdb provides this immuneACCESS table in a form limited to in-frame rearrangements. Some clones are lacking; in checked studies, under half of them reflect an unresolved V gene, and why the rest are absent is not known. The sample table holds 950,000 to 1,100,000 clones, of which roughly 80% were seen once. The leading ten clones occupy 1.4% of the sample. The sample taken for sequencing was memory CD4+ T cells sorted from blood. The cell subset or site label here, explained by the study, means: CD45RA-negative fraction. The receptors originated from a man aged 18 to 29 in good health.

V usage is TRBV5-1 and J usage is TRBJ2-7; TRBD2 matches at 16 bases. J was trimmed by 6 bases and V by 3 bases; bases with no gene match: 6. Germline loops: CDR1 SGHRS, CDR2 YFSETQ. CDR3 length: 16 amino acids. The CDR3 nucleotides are TGCGCCAGCAGCTCACAGGGACTAGCGGGAGGGCGCGAGCAGTACTTC. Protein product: CASSSQGLAGGREQYF.

CDR3 nucleotides: TGTGCCAGCAGCTTACAGGGACTCGCCAACGAGCAGTACTTC. It codes for CASSLQGLANEQYF. The V call is TRBV9, the J call TRBJ2-7; D may match TRBD1 or TRBD2 (6 bases each). The germline V gene has CDR1 SGDLS and CDR2 YYNGEE. This CDR3 is 14 amino acids long. Trimming shortened V by 4 bases and J by 5 bases, and 16 bases separated the two germline ends.

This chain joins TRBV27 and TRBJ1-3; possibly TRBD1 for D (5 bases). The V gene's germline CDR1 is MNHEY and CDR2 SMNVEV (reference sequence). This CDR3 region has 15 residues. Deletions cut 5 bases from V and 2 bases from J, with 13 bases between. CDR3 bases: TGTGCCAGCAGTCCTCTTACGACAGCTGGAAACACCATATATTTT. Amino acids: CASSPLTTAGNTIYF.

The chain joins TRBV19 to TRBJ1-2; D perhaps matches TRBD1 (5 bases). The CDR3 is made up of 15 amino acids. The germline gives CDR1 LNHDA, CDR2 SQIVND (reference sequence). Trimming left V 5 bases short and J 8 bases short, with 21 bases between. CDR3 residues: CASSQKPGPTGGYTF. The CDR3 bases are TGTGCCAGTAGTCAGAAACCGGGACCGACGGGAGGCTACACCTTC.

CDR3: CASSSVKSGETQYF. CDR3 nucleotide sequence: TGTGCCAGCAGCTCAGTTAAATCAGGAGAGACCCAGTACTTC. The gene calls are TRBV5-6 and TRBJ2-5; D is unresolved. The germline gives CDR1 SGHDT, CDR2 YYEEEE. CDR3 length: 14 amino acids. Deletions cut 3 bases from V and 4 bases from J, with 13 bases between.

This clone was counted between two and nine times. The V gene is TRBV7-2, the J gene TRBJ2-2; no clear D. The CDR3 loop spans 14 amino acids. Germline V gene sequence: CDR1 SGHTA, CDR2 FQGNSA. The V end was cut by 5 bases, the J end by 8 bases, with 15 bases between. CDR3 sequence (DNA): TGTGCCAGCAGCCCAACTACCCGTGGGGGGGAGCTGTTTTTT. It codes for CASSPTTRGGELFF.

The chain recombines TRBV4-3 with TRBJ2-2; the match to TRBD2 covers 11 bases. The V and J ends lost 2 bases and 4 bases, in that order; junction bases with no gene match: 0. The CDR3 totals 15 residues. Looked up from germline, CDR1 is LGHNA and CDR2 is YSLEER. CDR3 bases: TGCGCCAGCAGCCAACTAGCGGGAGGCACCGGGGAGCTGTTTTTT. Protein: CASSQLAGGTGELFF.

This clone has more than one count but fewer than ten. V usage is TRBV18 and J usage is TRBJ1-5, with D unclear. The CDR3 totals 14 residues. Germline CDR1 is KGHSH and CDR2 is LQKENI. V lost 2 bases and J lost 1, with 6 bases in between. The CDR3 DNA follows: TGTGCCAGCTCACCAGAGTTCAGCAATCAGCCCCAGCATTTT. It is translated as CASSPEFSNQPQHF.

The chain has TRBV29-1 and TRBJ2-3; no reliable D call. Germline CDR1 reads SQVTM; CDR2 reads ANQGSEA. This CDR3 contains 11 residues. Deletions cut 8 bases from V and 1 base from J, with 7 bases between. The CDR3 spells CSSIGTDTQYF. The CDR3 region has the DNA TGCAGCTCTATCGGCACAGATACGCAGTATTTT.

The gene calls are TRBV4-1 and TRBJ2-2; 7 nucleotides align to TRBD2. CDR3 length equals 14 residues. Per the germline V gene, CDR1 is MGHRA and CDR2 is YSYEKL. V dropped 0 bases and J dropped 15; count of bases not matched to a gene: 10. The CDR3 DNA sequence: TGCGCCAGCAGCCAAGATCTGACTAGCCGGAAGATGTTTTTT. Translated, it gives CASSQDLTSRKMFF.

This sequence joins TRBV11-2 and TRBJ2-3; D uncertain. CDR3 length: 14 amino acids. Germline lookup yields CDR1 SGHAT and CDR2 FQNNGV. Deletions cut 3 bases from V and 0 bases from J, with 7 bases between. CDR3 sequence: CASSFGRSTDTQYF. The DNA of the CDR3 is TGTGCCAGCAGCTTTGGCAGGAGCACAGATACGCAGTATTTT.

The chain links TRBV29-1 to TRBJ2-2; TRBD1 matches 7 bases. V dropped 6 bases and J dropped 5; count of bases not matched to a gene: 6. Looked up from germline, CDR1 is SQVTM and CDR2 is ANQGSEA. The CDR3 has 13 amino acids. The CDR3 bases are TGCAGCGTGAGGGGGCTGGAGACCGGGGAGCTGTTTTTT. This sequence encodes CSVRGLETGELFF.

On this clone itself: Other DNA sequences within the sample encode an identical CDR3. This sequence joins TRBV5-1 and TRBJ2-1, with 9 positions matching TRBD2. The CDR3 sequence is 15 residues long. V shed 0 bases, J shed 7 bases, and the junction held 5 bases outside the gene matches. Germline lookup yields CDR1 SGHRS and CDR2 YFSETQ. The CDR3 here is CASSLVTSGMNEQFF. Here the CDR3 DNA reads TGCGCCAGCAGCTTGGTGACTAGCGGTATGAATGAGCAGTTCTTC.

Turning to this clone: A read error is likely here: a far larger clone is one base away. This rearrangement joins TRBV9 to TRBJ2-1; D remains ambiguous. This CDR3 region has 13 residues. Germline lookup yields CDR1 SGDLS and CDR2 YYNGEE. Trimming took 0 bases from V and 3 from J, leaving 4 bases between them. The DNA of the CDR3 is TGTGCCAGCAGCGTAGCGAACTACAATGAGCAGTTCTTC. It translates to CASSVANYNEQFF.

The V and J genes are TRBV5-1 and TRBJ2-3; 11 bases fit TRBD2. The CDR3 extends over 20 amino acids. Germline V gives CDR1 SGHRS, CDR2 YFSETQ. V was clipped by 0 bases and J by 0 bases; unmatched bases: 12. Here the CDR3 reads CASSLEVSGRAKSSTDTQYF. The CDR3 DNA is TGCGCCAGCAGCTTGGAAGTTAGCGGGAGGGCCAAGAGCAGCACAGATACGCAGTATTTT.

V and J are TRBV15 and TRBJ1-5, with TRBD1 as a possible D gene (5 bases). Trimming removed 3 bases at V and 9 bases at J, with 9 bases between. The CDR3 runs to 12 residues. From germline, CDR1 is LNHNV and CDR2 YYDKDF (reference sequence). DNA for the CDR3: TGTGCCACCAGCAGCCTTACAGGGCCCCAGCATTTT. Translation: CATSSLTGPQHF.

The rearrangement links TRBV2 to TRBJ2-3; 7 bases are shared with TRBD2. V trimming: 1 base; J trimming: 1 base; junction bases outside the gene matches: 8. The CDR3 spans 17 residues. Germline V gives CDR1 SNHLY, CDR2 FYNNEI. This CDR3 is CASSEGASGIGTDTQYF. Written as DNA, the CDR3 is TGTGCCAGCAGTGAAGGGGCAAGCGGGATCGGCACAGATACGCAGTATTTT.

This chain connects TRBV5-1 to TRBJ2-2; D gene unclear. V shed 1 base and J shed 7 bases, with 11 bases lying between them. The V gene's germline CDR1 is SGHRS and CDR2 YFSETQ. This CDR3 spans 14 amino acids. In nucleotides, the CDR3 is TGCGCCAGCAGCTTGTCTAGTCAAGGCGGGGAGCTGTTTTTT. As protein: CASSLSSQGGELFF.

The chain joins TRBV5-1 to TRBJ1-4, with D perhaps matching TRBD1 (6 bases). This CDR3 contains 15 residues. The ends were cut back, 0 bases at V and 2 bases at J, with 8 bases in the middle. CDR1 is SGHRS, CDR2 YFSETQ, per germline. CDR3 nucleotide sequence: TGCGCCAGCAGCTTGGATGGGGGCACTAATGAAAAACTGTTTTTT. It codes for CASSLDGGTNEKLFF.